These 15 T cell receptor beta chains originate from one sample sequenced in a study of blood T cell repertoires in COVID-19. Sequencing was performed with immunoSEQ multiplex PCR; in TCRdb, only in-frame clones are kept and a portion is missing. This sample has approximately 200,000 clones, with approximately 84% found just once. Input material: PBMCs or T cells enriched from blood (not recorded which). These receptor sequences come from a young woman who had recovered from COVID-19.

CDR3 sequence (DNA): TGTGCCAGCAATGACAGGGGCTCCTACAATGAGCAGTTCTTC. Encoded protein: CASNDRGSYNEQFF. The genes are TRBV27 and TRBJ2-1; TRBD1 matches at 8 bases. V was pared by 7 bases and J by 0 bases, with 2 bases of the junction left unmatched. The CDR3 runs 14 residues. Germline CDR1 is MNHEY and CDR2 is SMNVEV (reference sequence).

The rearrangement links TRBV7-9 to TRBJ2-6; the D is unclear. CDR3 length: 19 residues. Germline lookup yields CDR1 SEHNR and CDR2 FQNEAQ (reference sequence). V lost 5 bases and J lost 0, with 20 bases in between. The CDR3 region has the DNA TGTGCCAGCAGCGGAAGGTCCCAAAATGGGCTCTCTGGGGCCAACGTCCTGACTTTC. Translated: CASSGRSQNGLSGANVLTF.

CDR3 nucleotide sequence: TGTGCCAGCAGCCCAAGAGGGGACAGACTATACGAGCAGTACTTC. The encoded protein is CASSPRGDRLYEQYF. The chain combines TRBV6-5 with TRBJ2-7; TRBD1 agrees at 7 bases. This CDR3 contains 15 residues. The J segment lost 4 bases and the V segment lost 6 bases, leaving 12 bases of the junction unmatched. CDR1 is MNHEY and CDR2 is SVGAGI in the germline V gene.

The chain carries TRBV19 and TRBJ1-6; possibly TRBD1 for D (5 bases). CDR3 length: 16 amino acids. Deletions cut 1 base from V and 7 bases from J, with 14 bases between. CDR1 is LNHDA and CDR2 is SQIVND in the germline V gene (reference sequence). The DNA of the CDR3 is TGTGCCAGTAGTATAGTGCGGCAGGGCTCGAATTCACCCCTCCACTTT. Translation: CASSIVRQGSNSPLHF.

This chain connects TRBV19 to TRBJ1-5; a possible D gene is TRBD1 (6 bases). CDR3 length: 14 amino acids. V was cut by 5 bases and J by 11 bases, with 19 bases left in between. Germline V gives CDR1 LNHDA, CDR2 SQIVND (reference sequence). This chain's CDR3 is CASSASTGSEAQHF. The CDR3 DNA is TGTGCCAGTAGTGCCTCCACAGGGTCAGAGGCCCAGCATTTT.

This clone is a singleton in its sample. V is TRBV2 and J is TRBJ1-4; perhaps TRBD1 as D (6 bases). Germline V gives CDR1 SNHLY, CDR2 FYNNEI. This CDR3 is 15 amino acids long. The V and J ends lost 3 bases and 5 bases respectively, with 13 bases between them. CDR3: CASSDRRTENEKLFF. CDR3 in DNA: TGTGCCAGCAGTGACCGCCGGACAGAGAATGAAAAACTGTTTTTT. Full variable domain (missing parts from reference TRBV2 and TRBJ1-4): EPEVTQTPSHQVTQMGQEVILRCVPISNHLYFYWYRQILGQKVEFLVSFYNNEISEKSEIFDDQFSVERPDGSNFTLKIRSTKLEDSAMYFCASSDRRTENEKLFFGSGTQLSVL.

The V call is TRBV5-6, the J call TRBJ2-3, with a possible D match to TRBD1 (6 bases). The CDR3 has 15 amino acids. V lost 0 bases and J 2 bases, leaving 10 bases between the germline ends. CDR1 is SGHDT, CDR2 YYEEEE, per germline. The CDR3 here is CASSLGGTPTDTQYF. The CDR3 DNA reads TGTGCCAGCAGCTTGGGGGGGACACCCACAGATACGCAGTATTTT.

V and J are TRBV4-2 and TRBJ2-7; TRBD1 agrees at 9 bases. V lost 2 bases, J lost 3 bases, and 5 bases stayed unmatched. The V gene's germline CDR1 is LGHNA and CDR2 YNFKEQ. This CDR3 contains 15 residues. CDR3 amino acids: CASSQPGQGFYEQYF. CDR3 nucleotides: TGTGCCAGCAGCCAACCGGGACAGGGTTTCTACGAGCAGTACTTC.

The chain joins TRBV6-5 to TRBJ2-7; a weak D match, TRBD1 (5 bases). Germline CDR1 and CDR2: MNHEY and SVGAGI. V was cut by 2 bases and J by 4 bases, with 18 bases left in between. The CDR3 covers 16 residues. CDR3 DNA sequence: TGTGCCAGCAGTTACCTCATGGGTCAGGGAAAGTACGAGCAGTACGTC. Translation gives CASSYLMGQGKYEQYV.

This clone has a handful of counts. CDR3 loop: CASSLGTSDNTGELFF. The CDR3 nucleotides read TGTGCCAGCTCTCTGGGGACTAGCGACAACACCGGGGAGCTGTTTTTT. V usage is TRBV18 and J usage is TRBJ2-2, with 10 bases identical to TRBD2. V gave up 6 bases and J gave up 2 bases; unmatched junction bases: 6. Germline V CDR1 and CDR2: KGHSH, LQKENI. This CDR3 comprises 16 residues. The full variable domain, in which reference TRBV18 and TRBJ2-2 provide the parts outside the CDR3, is NAGVMQNPRHLVRRRGQEARLRCSPMKGHSHVYWYRQLPEEGLKFMVYLQKENIIDESGMPKERFSAEFPKEGPSILRIQQVVRGDSAAYFCASSLGTSDNTGELFFGEGSRLTVL.

The gene calls are TRBV19 and TRBJ2-3, with 12 bases matching TRBD2. Per the germline V gene, CDR1 is LNHDA and CDR2 is SQIVND (reference sequence). Losses at the gene ends were 1 base for V and 5 bases for J; bases not matched to a gene: 4. CDR3 length equals 16 residues. CDR3 in DNA: TGTGCCAGTAGTATAGGGACTAGCGGGAAGGGAGATACGCAGTATTTT. As protein: CASSIGTSGKGDTQYF.

This clone appeared once. The chain is built from TRBV5-5 and TRBJ2-7, with TRBD2 matching over 15 bases. CDR3 size: 16 residues. The germline gives CDR1 SGHKS, CDR2 YYEKEE (reference sequence). The J segment lost 6 bases and the V segment lost 4 bases, leaving 8 bases of the junction unmatched. CDR3 in DNA: TGTGCCAGCAGCCGGGGACTAGCGGGGGGAATTCGCGAGCAGTACGTC. It is translated as CASSRGLAGGIREQYV.

This chain connects TRBV27 to TRBJ2-7; 9 bases fit TRBD1. Germline CDR1 is MNHEY and CDR2 is SMNVEV (reference sequence). Trimming cost V 10 bases and J 2 bases; bases outside gene matches: 18. CDR3 length: 17 residues. CDR3 DNA: TGTGCCACCCAGCCGGGACAGGGTACTAATTCTGCCTACGAGCAGTACTTC. Protein sequence: CATQPGQGTNSAYEQYF.

This clone occurred a few times. The chain uses TRBV29-1 and TRBJ1-2; 8 bases match TRBD1. The ends lost 6 bases at V and 4 bases at J; junction bases unmatched: 4. The germline CDR1 and CDR2 sequences are SQVTM and ANQGSEA. CDR3 length: 12 amino acids. CDR3 loop: CSVTTGGYGYTF. DNA of the CDR3: TGCAGCGTAACCACAGGGGGCTATGGCTACACCTTC.

This chain links TRBV11-1 with TRBJ2-5; 11 bases line up with TRBD1. CDR1 is SGHAT and CDR2 is FQDESV in the germline V gene (reference sequence). This CDR3 region has 15 residues. Trimming removed 5 bases from V and 1 base from J; junction bases left unmatched: 3. The CDR3 protein is CASSIGTGGQETQYF. CDR3 sequence (DNA): TGTGCCAGCAGCATAGGGACAGGGGGCCAAGAGACCCAGTACTTC.